The present entry profiles one T cell receptor (beta chain) with its context. This entry is derived from a study of response to subunit inactivated influenza vaccine. Trimming took off 5 bases at V and 2 bases at J, with 19 bases between the two ends. The CDR3 is made up of 17 amino acids. Per germline, CDR1 SGHRS and CDR2 YFSETQ. TCRdb redid the calling of the RT-PCR reads with MiXCR, one entry per CDR3 protein. In the table there are about 310,000 distinct CDR3 sequences, around 20% of which are singletons. The receptor was derived from a man aged 45 to 70 who received an inactivated influenza vaccine. The sequenced sample was PBMCs from blood, obtained less than 22 months after vaccination. The chain has TRBV5-1 and TRBJ2-2; maybe TRBD1 (6 bases). CDR3 in amino acids: CASRRNLGTTNTGELFF. The CDR3 DNA reads TGCGCCAGCAGGCGTAACCTCGGGACAACTAACACCGGGGAGCTGTTTTTT. The variable domain in full, completed from reference TRBV5-1 and TRBJ2-2, reads KAGVTQTPRYLIKTRGQQVTLSCSPISGHRSVSWYQQTPGQGLQFLFEYFSETQRNKGNFPGRFSGRQFSNSRSEMNVSTLELGDSALYLCASRRNLGTTNTGELFFGEGSRLTVL.